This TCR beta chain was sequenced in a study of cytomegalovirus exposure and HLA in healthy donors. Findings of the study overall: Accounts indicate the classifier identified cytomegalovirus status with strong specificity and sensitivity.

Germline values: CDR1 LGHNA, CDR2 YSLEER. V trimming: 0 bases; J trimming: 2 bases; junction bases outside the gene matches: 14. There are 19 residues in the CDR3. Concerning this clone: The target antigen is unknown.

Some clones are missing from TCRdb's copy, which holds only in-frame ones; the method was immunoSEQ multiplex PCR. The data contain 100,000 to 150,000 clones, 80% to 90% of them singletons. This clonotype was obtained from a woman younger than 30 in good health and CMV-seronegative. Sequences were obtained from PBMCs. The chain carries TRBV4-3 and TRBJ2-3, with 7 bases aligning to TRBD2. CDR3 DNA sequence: TGCGCCAGCAGCCAAGAAAGGGTGTATGGCGGGGGACCCACAGATACGCAGTATTTT. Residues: CASSQERVYGGGPTDTQYF.